This T cell receptor beta chain is drawn from a study of T cells after yellow fever vaccination. Overall study: SMART-Seq v4 Ultra Low Input handled preparation of low-cell-number fractions.

Whole-study results and caveats: Clonotype sharing between CD4 and CD8 compartments was small.

The authors made TCR cDNA by 5'RACE template switching, adding a universal primer site and UMIs. TCRdb reanalysed the 5' RACE reads using MiXCR and keeps one entry per CDR3 protein. The sample lists roughly 32,000 distinct CDR3 sequences, 3.5% to 5% occurring once. This clonotype was found many times. Its antigen is currently unknown. Germline loops: CDR1 MGHDK, CDR2 SYGVNS. This CDR3 has 13 residues. Trimming took 7 bases from V and 7 from J, leaving 16 bases between them. This rearrangement joins TRBV25-1 to TRBJ2-5, with a tentative D call TRBD2 (6 bases). The sequence derives from a man aged 30 to 39 who received the YFV17D yellow fever vaccine. The material sequenced was CD8+ T cells sorted from PBMCs, taken 5 days after the yellow fever booster vaccination. CDR3 DNA sequence: TGTGCCAGCACGGATGGGGGAGGAGGGACCCAGTACTTC. It is translated as CASTDGGGGTQYF.